Listed below are T cell receptor beta chains from one sample, sequenced in a study of T cells in Graves' hyperthyroidism and ophthalmopathy. TCRdb redid the calling of the multiplex PCR reads with MiXCR, one entry per CDR3 protein. The sample has 500,000 to 650,000 distinct CDR3 sequences, just under 20% seen once; the top ten hold 45% to 50%. The sample comprised blood. These receptor sequences come from a man between 35 and 55 years old with Graves' ophthalmopathy. CDR3s include the opening cysteine and the closing phenylalanine or tryptophan. The order of the fields is V gene, D gene, clone size, J gene, CDR3 protein, CDR3 DNA. A D gene is named only where the DNA matches it firmly. Clone size appears in some rows only: once, few, many, or a class for an expanded clone.

v_call: TRBV7-9
d_call: TRBD1
clone_size: many
j_call: TRBJ2-1
cdr3_aa: CASSPLTGAYNEQFF
cdr3_nt: TGTGCCAGCAGCCCCCTAACAGGGGCGTACAATGAGCAGTTCTTC

v_call: TRBV12-5
d_call: -
clone_size: few
j_call: TRBJ2-1
cdr3_aa: CASGWGSYNEQFF
cdr3_nt: TGTGCTAGTGGTTGGGGGAGTTACAATGAGCAGTTCTTC

v_call: TRBV7-2
d_call: -
clone_size: many
j_call: TRBJ2-2
cdr3_aa: CASSLRSYGMTSGELFF
cdr3_nt: TGTGCCAGCAGCTTAAGAAGTTACGGGATGACTTCCGGGGAGCTGTTTTTT

v_call: TRBV3-1
d_call: TRBD2
clone_size: -
j_call: TRBJ2-2
cdr3_aa: CASSPPPGGGPLPGELFF
cdr3_nt: TGTGCCAGCAGCCCCCCTCCCGGGGGGGGCCCCCTACCCGGGGAGCTGTTTTTT

v_call: TRBV12-3/TRBV12-4
d_call: TRBD1
clone_size: many
j_call: TRBJ1-5
cdr3_aa: CASSPDRSAQPQHF
cdr3_nt: TGTGCCAGCAGCCCGGACAGGTCCGCTCAGCCCCAGCATTTT

v_call: TRBV5-6
d_call: TRBD1
clone_size: -
j_call: TRBJ2-1
cdr3_aa: CASSLATGTGSGNEQFF
cdr3_nt: TGTGCCAGCAGCTTGGCTACCGGGACAGGGTCTGGCAATGAGCAGTTCTTC

v_call: TRBV10-3
d_call: -
clone_size: -
j_call: TRBJ2-1
cdr3_aa: CAIRGRDHNEQFF
cdr3_nt: TGTGCCATCAGGGGAAGGGACCACAATGAGCAGTTCTTC

v_call: TRBV19
d_call: TRBD1
clone_size: -
j_call: TRBJ1-2
cdr3_aa: CASSIETGVVLYGYTF
cdr3_nt: TGTGCCAGTAGTATCGAGACAGGGGTAGTCCTCTATGGCTACACCTTC

v_call: TRBV28
d_call: -
clone_size: many
j_call: TRBJ1-1
cdr3_aa: CASSLYGGVVNTEAFF
cdr3_nt: TGTGCCAGCAGTTTATACGGGGGGGTGGTGAACACTGAAGCTTTCTTT

v_call: TRBV2
d_call: -
clone_size: many
j_call: TRBJ1-2
cdr3_aa: CASTTATHNYGYTF
cdr3_nt: TGTGCCAGCACCACGGCCACCCATAACTATGGCTACACCTTC

v_call: TRBV6-2/TRBV6-3
d_call: TRBD2
clone_size: few
j_call: TRBJ2-7
cdr3_aa: CASSSPGLGAEQYF
cdr3_nt: TGTGCCAGCAGTTCTCCGGGACTAGGCGCCGAGCAGTACTTC

v_call: TRBV30
d_call: TRBD1
clone_size: few
j_call: TRBJ2-2
cdr3_aa: CAWELQGANTGELFF
cdr3_nt: TGTGCCTGGGAACTACAGGGGGCGAACACCGGGGAGCTGTTTTTT

v_call: TRBV28
d_call: -
clone_size: few
j_call: TRBJ2-5
cdr3_aa: CASSLVGIQETQYF
cdr3_nt: TGTGCCAGCAGTTTGGTGGGAATCCAAGAGACCCAGTACTTC

v_call: TRBV29-1
d_call: -
clone_size: -
j_call: TRBJ2-3
cdr3_aa: CIVASTDTQYF
cdr3_nt: TGCATCGTGGCGAGCACAGATACGCAGTATTTT

v_call: TRBV12-3/TRBV12-4
d_call: TRBD1
clone_size: -
j_call: TRBJ2-3
cdr3_aa: CASSDRWDRDTDTQYF
cdr3_nt: TGTGCCAGCAGTGATAGGTGGGACAGAGACACAGATACGCAGTATTTT

v_call: TRBV29-1
d_call: TRBD1
clone_size: few
j_call: TRBJ1-4
cdr3_aa: CSVQRDRGEKLFF
cdr3_nt: TGCAGCGTCCAGAGGGACAGGGGTGAAAAACTGTTTTTT

v_call: TRBV3-1
d_call: -
clone_size: many
j_call: TRBJ2-5
cdr3_aa: CASSQASYTQETQYF
cdr3_nt: TGTGCCAGCAGCCAAGCTTCGTATACTCAAGAGACCCAGTACTTC

v_call: TRBV28
d_call: -
clone_size: -
j_call: TRBJ1-6
cdr3_aa: CASSKGLSYNSPLHF
cdr3_nt: TGTGCCAGCAGTAAGGGGCTGTCCTATAATTCACCCCTCCACTTT

v_call: TRBV7-9
d_call: -
clone_size: -
j_call: TRBJ2-5
cdr3_aa: CASSLLVAGAQETQYF
cdr3_nt: TGTGCCAGCAGCTTATTAGTCGCTGGGGCCCAAGAGACCCAGTACTTC

v_call: TRBV29-1
d_call: -
clone_size: many
j_call: TRBJ2-3
cdr3_aa: CSVIPGASTDTQYF
cdr3_nt: TGCAGCGTTATTCCGGGAGCCAGCACAGATACGCAGTATTTT

v_call: TRBV18
d_call: -
clone_size: many
j_call: TRBJ2-3
cdr3_aa: CASSPNTMGDTQYF
cdr3_nt: TGTGCCAGCTCACCAAACACTATGGGCGATACGCAGTATTTT

v_call: TRBV30
d_call: -
clone_size: many
j_call: TRBJ1-2
cdr3_aa: CAWSGGWDYGYTF
cdr3_nt: TGTGCCTGGAGTGGGGGCTGGGACTATGGCTACACCTTC

v_call: TRBV5-1
d_call: -
clone_size: few
j_call: TRBJ1-1
cdr3_aa: CASSLGGVVNTEAFF
cdr3_nt: TGCGCCAGCAGCTTAGGGGGAGTAGTGAACACTGAAGCTTTCTTT